The 19 T cell receptor beta chains below come from one sample, sequenced in a study of Ad26.COV2.S vaccination and SARS-CoV-2 variants (dated by TCRdb to the early 2020s). The library was built by means of the immunoSEQ multiplex PCR assay. This is the immuneACCESS table as TCRdb keeps it, with only in-frame sequences that have V and J called. A part of the clones is gone; compared with another copy, unresolved V genes explain less than half, and the rest is unexplained. Within this sample are about 280,000 clones, with more than 70% of them counted one time only. The ten largest clones take up about 3.1% of the sample. This sample's treatment or condition label indicates: 15 to 20 received Ad26.COV2.S at low or high dose, single or two shots; roughly five received placebo; per-sample allocation not given. Repertoires of vaccine and placebo recipients were sequenced from samples collected on day 63 after the first injection.

Sequencing used peripheral blood, obtained in a trial of Ad26.COV2.S vaccine versus placebo. The source of these receptors is a person between 18 and 59 years old who received the Ad26.COV2.S COVID-19 vaccine or a placebo.

In this sample, this clone turned up once. The chain uses TRBV7-2 and TRBJ1-2, with 8 positions matching TRBD1. The CDR3 sequence is 14 residues long. The V gene's germline CDR1 is SGHTA and CDR2 FQGNSA. With V trimmed by 2 bases and J by 8 bases, 7 bases remained unmatched. The CDR3: CASSLNAGGTGYTF. Written as DNA, the CDR3 is TGTGCCAGCAGCTTAAACGCAGGGGGCACGGGCTACACCTTC.

The J gene is TRBJ1-1, the V gene TRBV19; 8 bases agree with TRBD1. With 8 bases clipped from V and 2 bases from J, the junction kept 13 bases outside the gene matches. The CDR3 extends over 16 amino acids. Germline loops: CDR1 LNHDA, CDR2 SQIVND (reference sequence). Here the CDR3 reads CASSRGDRSVNTEAFF. The CDR3 region has the DNA TGTGCCAGTTCGAGGGGGGACAGGTCCGTTAACACTGAAGCTTTCTTT.

There are a few counts of this clone. The gene calls are TRBV19 and TRBJ1-3; D is perhaps TRBD1 (5 bases). CDR1 LNHDA and CDR2 SQIVND come from the germline V gene (reference sequence). V shed 3 bases and J shed 2 bases, with 8 bases lying between them. The CDR3 has 14 amino acids. The CDR3 loop reads CASSIAQAGNTIYF. The DNA of the CDR3 is TGTGCCAGTAGTATCGCACAGGCTGGAAACACCATATATTTT.

The V call is TRBV18, the J call TRBJ2-7; 7 nucleotides align to TRBD2. CDR3 length equals 15 residues. The V segment lost 6 bases and the J segment 7 bases; nucleotides outside the gene matches: 15. Germline lookup yields CDR1 KGHSH and CDR2 LQKENI. Written as DNA, the CDR3 is TGTGCCAGCTCCCTCTCCCTAGCGGAAGACGTAGAGCAGTACTTC. Translating it yields CASSLSLAEDVEQYF. The full variable domain, in which reference TRBV18 and TRBJ2-7 provide the parts outside the CDR3, is NAGVMQNPRHLVRRRGQEARLRCSPMKGHSHVYWYRQLPEEGLKFMVYLQKENIIDESGMPKERFSAEFPKEGPSILRIQQVVRGDSAAYFCASSLSLAEDVEQYFGPGTRLTVT.

This chain joins TRBV2 and TRBJ2-7; D remains unclear. Per germline, CDR1 SNHLY and CDR2 FYNNEI. Between the trimmed V and J ends, which lost 5 bases and 2 bases, there was a span of 4 bases. CDR3 length: 11 residues. The CDR3 bases are TGTGCCAGCAGTCAGGCCTACGAGCAGTACTTC. It yields the protein CASSQAYEQYF.

The V and J genes are TRBV5-4 and TRBJ2-3, with TRBD1 matching over 9 bases. CDR1 is SGHNT, CDR2 YYREEE, per germline (reference sequence). The CDR3 extends over 14 amino acids. Losses at the gene ends were 4 bases for V and 5 bases for J; bases not matched to a gene: 5. For the CDR3, the DNA is TGTGCCAGCAGCGCCAGACAGGGGGGAGATACGCAGTATTTT. Translation: CASSARQGGDTQYF.

The V gene is TRBV5-1, the J gene TRBJ1-2; D is possibly TRBD1 (5 bases). V lost 9 bases to trimming and J lost 0 bases, with 21 bases between them. The CDR3 covers 16 residues. The germline CDR1 and CDR2 sequences are SGHRS and YFSETQ. CDR3: CATSRGGSFANYGYTF. Here the CDR3 DNA reads TGCGCCACCTCAAGGGGAGGAAGCTTCGCTAACTATGGCTACACCTTC.

The rearrangement links TRBV11-2 to TRBJ2-2; 12 bases match TRBD2. The V gene end was trimmed by 5 bases and the J gene end by 1 base; junction bases not matched to a gene: 8. The CDR3 loop spans 18 amino acids. Germline-derived CDR1 and CDR2 are SGHAT and FQNNGV. The CDR3: CASSKLAGGLRNTGELFF. The CDR3 region has the DNA TGTGCCAGCAGCAAACTAGCGGGAGGACTTAGGAACACCGGGGAGCTGTTTTTT. Based on the CDR3 plus reference TRBV11-2 and TRBJ2-2, the full variable domain is EAGVAQSPRYKIIEKRQSVAFWCNPISGHATLYWYQQILGQGPKLLIQFQNNGVVDDSQLPKDRFSAERLKGVDSTLKIQPAKLEDSAVYLCASSKLAGGLRNTGELFFGEGSRLTVL.

The chain combines TRBV7-8 with TRBJ2-5, with 7 bases matching TRBD1. The germline V gene encodes CDR1 SGHVS and CDR2 FQNEAQ. With V trimmed by 4 bases and J by 2 bases, 1 base remained unmatched. The CDR3 length is 13 residues. The CDR3 spells CASSSGQQETQYF. The CDR3 DNA sequence: TGTGCCAGCAGCTCGGGACAGCAAGAGACCCAGTACTTC.

J is TRBJ2-3 and V is TRBV5-4, with TRBD2 matching 9 bases. Trimming at V came to 2 bases and at J to 6 bases, leaving 4 bases not matched to a gene. The germline V gene encodes CDR1 SGHNT and CDR2 YYREEE (reference sequence). The CDR3 is 14 residues long. The CDR3 spells CASSFSGSADTQYF. The CDR3 region has the DNA TGTGCCAGCAGCTTTAGCGGGAGTGCTGATACGCAGTATTTT.

This clone was seen more than once but under ten times. The rearrangement uses TRBV2 and TRBJ1-2; perhaps TRBD1 as D (5 bases). Germline CDR1 is SNHLY and CDR2 is FYNNEI. The CDR3 is 15 amino acids. The V end was cut by 6 bases, the J end by 7 bases, with 21 bases between. CDR3 DNA: TGTGCCAGCAGGGACATGTCTAGGGGCGCAGCTGGCTACACCTTC. Translating gives CASRDMSRGAAGYTF.

The rearrangement joins TRBV12-3 or TRBV12-4 to TRBJ2-4, with TRBD1 as a possible D gene (6 bases). V gave up 2 bases and J gave up 10 bases, with 6 bases separating them. There are 11 residues in the CDR3. The CDR3: CASSLQGIQYF. The CDR3 region has the DNA TGTGCCAGCAGTTTACAGGGGATTCAGTACTTC.

This clone turned up a few times. V usage is TRBV7-8 and J usage is TRBJ2-1, with TRBD2 identical over 11 bases. Germline V gene lookup returns CDR1 SGHVS and CDR2 FQNEAQ. The length of the CDR3 is 18 residues. The trim removed 1 base at V and 6 bases at J, leaving 11 bases unmatched. The CDR3 is CASSLVSGTSGRGNEQFF. The CDR3 region has the DNA TGTGCCAGCAGCTTAGTGTCCGGAACTAGCGGGAGAGGCAATGAGCAGTTCTTC.

This chain connects TRBV18 to TRBJ2-7, with 12 bases matching TRBD1. The CDR3 covers 17 residues. Germline assignment: CDR1 KGHSH and CDR2 LQKENI. V gave up 1 base and J gave up 4 bases; unmatched junction bases: 8. The CDR3 DNA is TGTGCCAGCTCACCACGAGGATCGGGACAGGGGGCATACGAGCAGTACTTC. Its translation is CASSPRGSGQGAYEQYF. Variable domain in full (rest from reference TRBV18 and TRBJ2-7): NAGVMQNPRHLVRRRGQEARLRCSPMKGHSHVYWYRQLPEEGLKFMVYLQKENIIDESGMPKERFSAEFPKEGPSILRIQQVVRGDSAAYFCASSPRGSGQGAYEQYFGPGTRLTVT.

The chain has TRBV7-8 and TRBJ1-2; D gene unclear. This CDR3 is 13 amino acids long. Trimming shortened V by 1 base and J by 7 bases, and 10 bases separated the two germline ends. Germline V gene data show CDR1 as SGHVS and CDR2 as FQNEAQ. CDR3 residues: CASSLVGSGGYTF. The CDR3 nucleotides read TGTGCCAGCAGCTTAGTTGGGAGCGGTGGCTACACCTTC.

This chain connects TRBV9 to TRBJ1-6; D unresolved. CDR1 SGDLS and CDR2 YYNGEE come from the germline V gene. The CDR3 extends over 13 amino acids. V was pared by 2 bases and J by 7 bases, with 7 bases between. CDR3 protein: CASSVYSNSPLHF. Written as DNA, the CDR3 is TGTGCCAGCAGCGTCTACAGCAATTCACCCCTCCACTTT.

The chain uses TRBV6-6 and TRBJ2-7; D remains unclear. V lost 2 bases and J lost 5, with 10 bases in between. The CDR3 runs to 13 residues. Germline assignment: CDR1 MNHNY and CDR2 SVGAGI (reference sequence). The CDR3 spells CASSYVRTHEQYF. The CDR3 DNA reads as TGTGCCAGCAGTTACGTTAGGACGCACGAGCAGTACTTC.

J is TRBJ1-3 and V is TRBV2, with TRBD1 matching over 9 bases. The CDR3 consists of 17 residues. Per the germline V gene, CDR1 is SNHLY and CDR2 is FYNNEI. V was pared by 7 bases and J by 0 bases, with 10 bases of the junction left unmatched. CDR3 residues: CASKLGGQGPSGNTIYF. The CDR3 region has the DNA TGTGCCAGCAAACTCGGGGGACAGGGCCCCTCTGGAAACACCATATATTTT.

The V call is TRBV13, the J call TRBJ2-1, with D unresolved. The CDR3 loop spans 16 amino acids. The ends were cut back, 1 base at V and 2 bases at J, with 12 bases in the middle. CDR1 is PRHDT and CDR2 is FYEKMQ in the germline V gene (reference sequence). CDR3 nucleotide sequence: TGTGCCAGCAGCTTAGAGGTACCCACTACCTACAATGAGCAGTTCTTC. This translates into CASSLEVPTTYNEQFF.